The 13 T cell receptor beta chains below come from one sample, sequenced in a study of human T cells and chemical hapten exposure. Time point reported: pre-sensitization, week 0. Noted treatment: therapeutic diphenylcyclopropenone sensitization with weekly scalp DPC. TCRdb redid the calling of the RACE reads with MiXCR, one entry per CDR3 protein. This table has under 300,000 distinct CDR3 sequences, about 7.7% appearing once. The sample in question was whole blood, obtained in connection with sensitization to the hapten diphenylcyclopropenone (DPC). Receptor source: a man younger than 35 with alopecia areata. Some clones in this sample may be carry-over from other donors' samples.

This clonotype was picked up a small number of times. The genes are TRBV6-5 and TRBJ2-5; no reliable D call. CDR1 is MNHEY and CDR2 is SVGAGI in the germline V gene. The CDR3 loop spans 14 amino acids. The V end lost 5 bases, the J end lost 4 bases, and 14 bases lay between the germline ends. DNA of the CDR3: TGTGCCAGCAGTCCCAACGTGGGCCCAGAGACCCAGTACTTC. This translates into CASSPNVGPETQYF.

The chain has TRBV5-1 and TRBJ1-4; D gene uncertain. The CDR3 covers 15 residues. Trimming cost V 1 base and J 3 bases, with 10 bases left between them. The germline V gene encodes CDR1 SGHRS and CDR2 YFSETQ. The CDR3 DNA follows: TGCGCCAGCAGCTTGAGTGGCCCTTCTAATGAAAAACTGTTTTTT. It specifies CASSLSGPSNEKLFF.

CDR3 in amino acids: CASSWTSGSTDTQYF. CDR3 DNA sequence: TGTGCCAGCAGTTGGACTAGCGGATCCACAGATACGCAGTATTTT. The chain carries TRBV6-5 and TRBJ2-3, with 10 bases identical to TRBD2. V was clipped by 4 bases and J by 2 bases; unmatched bases: 3. The CDR3 spans 15 residues. Germline V gene data show CDR1 as MNHEY and CDR2 as SVGAGI.

Only a few counts were recorded for this clonotype. V and J are TRBV14 and TRBJ2-3; no clear D. The CDR3 totals 16 residues. V shed 2 bases and J shed 0 bases, with 12 bases lying between them. The germline gives CDR1 SGHDN, CDR2 FVKESK. The CDR3 loop is CASSQLWQTSTDTQYF. CDR3 DNA sequence: TGTGCCAGCAGCCAATTGTGGCAGACTAGCACAGATACGCAGTATTTT.

This clonotype has a handful of counts. CDR3 in amino acids: CASSLVSGFNEQYF. The CDR3 bases are TGTGCCAGCAGTTTGGTTAGCGGGTTTAACGAGCAGTACTTC. The J gene is TRBJ2-7, the V gene TRBV28; 7 bases are a match to TRBD2. Looked up from germline, CDR1 is MDHEN and CDR2 is SYDVKM. Losses at the gene ends were 3 bases for V and 5 bases for J; bases not matched to a gene: 7. The CDR3 sequence is 14 residues long.

The chain combines TRBV11-2 with TRBJ2-5, with 10 bases fitting TRBD2. The V and J ends lost 5 bases and 3 bases, in that order; junction bases with no gene match: 6. CDR1 SGHAT and CDR2 FQNNGV come from the germline V gene. The CDR3 loop spans 15 amino acids. The CDR3 bases are TGTGCCAGCAGCCCCTCTGGACTAGCGGAAGAGACCCAGTACTTC. This encodes CASSPSGLAEETQYF.

This sequence joins TRBV20-1 and TRBJ2-6, with a possible D match to TRBD1 (5 bases). Germline CDR1 DFQATT, CDR2 SNEGSKA (reference sequence). The CDR3 sequence is 16 residues long. V was trimmed by 1 base and J by 0 bases, leaving 10 bases between them. The CDR3 loop is CSARGAGHSGANVLTF. CDR3 DNA sequence: TGCAGTGCTAGAGGTGCAGGGCACTCTGGGGCCAACGTCCTGACTTTC.

This clonotype was counted between two and nine times. The CDR3 coding sequence is TGCGCCAGCAGTTATCCAGGGGGCGGTAAAGGCACAGATACGCAGTATTTT. This gives the protein CASSYPGGGKGTDTQYF. The chain couples TRBV5-1 to TRBJ2-3; 8 bases agree with TRBD1. The CDR3 totals 17 residues. Trimming cost V 5 bases and J 1 base; bases outside gene matches: 12. CDR1 is SGHRS and CDR2 is YFSETQ in the germline V gene.

The table lists this clonotype with a count of one. The V gene is TRBV10-3, the J gene TRBJ2-5, with 10 bases matching TRBD2. Germline values: CDR1 ENHRY, CDR2 SYGVKD. V was pared by 3 bases and J by 4 bases, with 23 bases of the junction left unmatched. This CDR3 has 21 residues. The chain's CDR3 is CAISDRASSGGNNPARETQYF. CDR3 bases: TGTGCCATCAGTGATCGGGCGTCTAGCGGGGGAAACAATCCAGCCAGAGAGACCCAGTACTTC.

This clonotype was counted many times. V is TRBV4-3 and J is TRBJ1-1, with D unresolved. The V gene lost 0 bases and the J gene lost 6 bases, with 11 bases spanning the gap. There are 14 residues in the CDR3. Germline-derived CDR1 and CDR2 are LGHNA and YSLEER. Here the CDR3 DNA reads TGCGCCAGCAGCCAAGAGTCGTCTTTGTCTGAAGCTTTCTTT. Amino acid sequence: CASSQESSLSEAFF.

This clonotype has only a few counts. The chain combines TRBV4-3 with TRBJ2-1; no clear D gene. V was cut by 0 bases and J by 2 bases, with 8 bases left in between. CDR1 and CDR2 (germline): LGHNA, YSLEER. The CDR3 totals 15 residues. The CDR3 sequence is CASSQDSWTYNEQFF. The CDR3 nucleotides are TGCGCCAGCAGCCAAGATTCTTGGACCTACAATGAGCAGTTCTTC.

CDR3 sequence (DNA): TGCGCCAGCAGCCATGACAGGGAAGTCCACGGCTACACCTTC. It is translated as CASSHDREVHGYTF. The V call is TRBV4-1, the J call TRBJ1-2; 7 bases map to TRBD1. Trimming took 3 bases from V and 8 from J; bases not matched to a gene: 9. The CDR3 covers 14 residues. CDR1 is MGHRA and CDR2 is YSYEKL in the germline V gene.

Regarding this clonotype: A much larger clonotype is one base distant, so this may be a read error. The CDR3 end shows no conserved phenylalanine or tryptophan, and so a read error is likely. V usage is TRBV6-2 or TRBV6-3 and J usage is TRBJ1-2; possibly TRBD1 for D (6 bases). The CDR3 spans 13 residues. V lost 7 bases and J 3 bases, leaving 12 bases between the germline ends. Germline assignment: CDR1 MNHEY and CDR2 SVGEGT. The DNA of the CDR3 is TGTGCCAGCACCCGACAGGCCGACTATGGCTACACCCTC. Translation: CASTRQADYGYTL.